The 32 T cell receptor beta chains reported below all come from one sample, sequenced in a study of T cell responses to AZD1222 COVID-19 vaccine. Repertoires were generated with immunoSEQ multiplex PCR, while TCRdb's copy carries only in-frame clones and drops some. The data show around 31,000 clones, approximately 93% seen once. The specimen was peripheral blood, collected on day 0 of AZD1222 vaccination. The receptors were gathered from an adult in good health.

The rearrangement joins TRBV5-1 to TRBJ2-3; no definite D call. The germline V gene has CDR1 SGHRS and CDR2 YFSETQ. CDR3 length: 14 residues. Deletions cut 0 bases from V and 0 bases from J, with 5 bases between. CDR3 nucleotides: TGCGCCAGCAGCTTGGGGGGAAGCACAGATACGCAGTATTTT. Protein product: CASSLGGSTDTQYF.

A single count supports this clone. The chain uses TRBV5-1 and TRBJ1-2, with a tentative D call TRBD1 (5 bases). Germline assignment: CDR1 SGHRS and CDR2 YFSETQ. Trimming cost V 0 bases and J 4 bases, with 13 bases left between them. The CDR3 runs 15 residues. The CDR3 spells CASSLAGRGSYGYTF. In DNA form, the CDR3 reads TGCGCCAGCAGCTTGGCGGGGCGCGGGAGCTATGGCTACACCTTC. The variable domain in full, with the rest retrieved from reference TRBV5-1 and TRBJ1-2, is KAGVTQTPRYLIKTRGQQVTLSCSPISGHRSVSWYQQTPGQGLQFLFEYFSETQRNKGNFPGRFSGRQFSNSRSEMNVSTLELGDSALYLCASSLAGRGSYGYTFGSGTRLTVV.

The chain couples TRBV5-1 to TRBJ2-1; 7 bases fit TRBD1. Germline V CDR1 and CDR2: SGHRS, YFSETQ. The CDR3 is 11 amino acids. After removal of 1 base from V and 13 bases from J, the junction contained 2 bases not matched to a gene. The CDR3 sequence: CASSLTGVQFF. CDR3 bases: TGCGCCAGCAGCTTGACAGGGGTACAGTTCTTC.

V gene TRBV7-9 combines with J gene TRBJ2-7; 7 bases align to TRBD1. The CDR3 extends over 15 amino acids. Germline CDR1 SEHNR, CDR2 FQNEAQ (reference sequence). V dropped 5 bases and J dropped 5; count of bases not matched to a gene: 12. The CDR3 coding sequence is TGTGCCAGCAGCCCTATCACAGGGGTCGTACACGAGCAGTACTTC. As protein: CASSPITGVVHEQYF.

The CDR3 nucleotides are TGTGCCAGCGGGAGGTATCAATATAATTCACCCCTCCACTTT. Its translation is CASGRYQYNSPLHF. The rearrangement links TRBV28 to TRBJ1-6; D is unresolved. With 8 bases removed from V and 4 bases from J, the gap between germline ends came to 12 bases. Germline CDR1 is MDHEN and CDR2 is SYDVKM. The CDR3 contains 14 residues.

This chain connects TRBV30 to TRBJ1-1; the D gene is possibly TRBD1 (5 bases). CDR3 size: 13 residues. V was cut by 0 bases and J by 4 bases, with 9 bases left in between. Germline V gives CDR1 GTSNPN, CDR2 SVGIG (reference sequence). The CDR3 sequence: CAWSVGEGTEAFF. The DNA of the CDR3 is TGTGCCTGGAGTGTAGGGGAGGGCACTGAAGCTTTCTTT.

This rearrangement joins TRBV7-9 to TRBJ1-6; D gene uncertain. The CDR3 has 15 amino acids. CDR1 and CDR2 (germline): SEHNR, FQNEAQ (reference sequence). V lost 0 bases and J lost 6, with 9 bases in between. The CDR3 DNA sequence: TGTGCCAGCAGCTTAGCCCCAGATTCTAATTCACCCCTCCACTTT. This codes for CASSLAPDSNSPLHF.

V and J are TRBV6-5 and TRBJ1-1; 7 bases match TRBD1. The CDR3 is 11 residues long. The germline V gene has CDR1 MNHEY and CDR2 SVGAGI. V was clipped by 10 bases and J by 4 bases; unmatched bases: 3. The CDR3 DNA is TGTGCCACCTACAGGGGCACTGAAGCTTTCTTT. This codes for CATYRGTEAFF.

The chain links TRBV2 to TRBJ1-2, with D tentatively TRBD1 (5 bases). CDR1 and CDR2 (germline): SNHLY, FYNNEI. The V end was cut by 7 bases, the J end by 8 bases, with 17 bases between. This CDR3 region has 13 residues. CDR3 in amino acids: CASTGGGTGGYTF. The CDR3 DNA reads as TGTGCCAGCACCGGGGGGGGTACGGGCGGCTACACCTTC.

The chain joins TRBV6-5 to TRBJ1-5, with 9 bases aligning to TRBD1. Per germline, CDR1 MNHEY and CDR2 SVGAGI. The CDR3 is 14 residues long. V shed 6 bases, J shed 6 bases, and the junction held 6 bases outside the gene matches. The CDR3 DNA is TGTGCCAGCAGGACAGGGGGAGGGGGTCAGCCCCAGCATTTT. This sequence encodes CASRTGGGGQPQHF.

The V call is TRBV9, the J call TRBJ2-7; the match to TRBD2 covers 12 bases. This CDR3 has 15 amino acids. V shed 3 bases, J shed 2 bases, and the junction held 3 bases outside the gene matches. Germline lookup yields CDR1 SGDLS and CDR2 YYNGEE. The CDR3 here is CASSGGLAGTYEQYF. The CDR3, as DNA: TGTGCCAGCAGCGGTGGACTAGCGGGAACCTACGAGCAGTACTTC.

The rearrangement links TRBV27 to TRBJ1-5; D might be TRBD1 (5 bases). V lost 6 bases and J 0 bases, leaving 12 bases between the germline ends. This CDR3 is built from 15 residues. Germline assignment: CDR1 MNHEY and CDR2 SMNVEV (reference sequence). The DNA of the CDR3 is TGTGCCAGCAGAACAGGACCAACTAGCAATCAGCCCCAGCATTTT. As protein: CASRTGPTSNQPQHF.

V gene TRBV6-2 or TRBV6-3 combines with J gene TRBJ1-2; the D is unclear. Germline loops: CDR1 MNHEY, CDR2 SVGEGT. V lost 4 bases and J lost 4, with 7 bases in between. The length of the CDR3 is 12 residues. CDR3 nucleotide sequence: TGTGCCAGCAGTTCGGCACCCTATGGCTACACCTTC. It is translated as CASSSAPYGYTF.

This CDR3 is CASSLLGQGEAYEQYF. In nucleotides, the CDR3 is TGTGCCAGCAGCTTGCTAGGACAGGGGGAAGCCTACGAGCAGTACTTC. The chain carries TRBV5-6 and TRBJ2-7; TRBD1 matches at 10 bases. The junction had 6 bases not matched to a gene; V was cut back by 1 base and J by 2 bases. The CDR3 contains 16 residues. CDR1 is SGHDT and CDR2 is YYEEEE in the germline V gene.

The chain uses TRBV19 and TRBJ2-1; TRBD2 is a possible D gene (6 bases). This CDR3 is 16 amino acids long. Germline CDR1 is LNHDA and CDR2 is SQIVND (reference sequence). Trimming removed 5 bases from V and 0 bases from J, with 14 bases in between. CDR3 sequence reads: CASSPRGVSSYNEQFF. The DNA of the CDR3 is TGTGCCAGTAGTCCTCGCGGGGTGAGCTCCTACAATGAGCAGTTCTTC.

The chain joins TRBV24-1 to TRBJ2-5; the match to TRBD2 covers 8 bases. Trimming removed 3 bases from V and 4 bases from J; junction bases left unmatched: 6. This CDR3 spans 15 amino acids. CDR1 is KGHDR, CDR2 SFDVKD, per germline. For the CDR3, the DNA is TGTGCCACCAGTGATGCCGGGGGGGAGCGAGAGACCCAGTACTTC. Encoded protein: CATSDAGGERETQYF.

The gene calls are TRBV6-5 and TRBJ1-3; 11 positions agree with TRBD1. This CDR3 has 14 amino acids. Germline assignment: CDR1 MNHEY and CDR2 SVGAGI. Germline trimming cut 6 bases from V and 7 bases from J; bases unmatched to any gene: 5. This chain's CDR3 is CASSRGTGGNTIYF. The CDR3 DNA is TGTGCCAGCAGCCGCGGGACAGGGGGGAACACCATATATTTT.

A single count supports this clone. The chain links TRBV5-6 to TRBJ1-1, with 9 bases fitting TRBD1. The length of the CDR3 is 17 residues. With V trimmed by 0 bases and J by 1 base, 7 bases remained unmatched. Germline lookup yields CDR1 SGHDT and CDR2 YYEEEE. In DNA, the CDR3 is TGTGCCAGCAGCTTGGCGGGGCCGGGACAGGGGAACACTGAAGCTTTCTTT. It translates to CASSLAGPGQGNTEAFF.

J is TRBJ2-3 and V is TRBV2; D is perhaps TRBD2 (5 bases). CDR3 length: 14 amino acids. Germline-derived CDR1 and CDR2 are SNHLY and FYNNEI. With 5 bases removed from V and 0 bases from J, the gap between germline ends came to 9 bases. Written as DNA, the CDR3 is TGTGCCAGCAGTATGCGGGCCAGCACAGATACGCAGTATTTT. Protein sequence: CASSMRASTDTQYF.

CDR3 residues: CASSDVFTDTQYF. The CDR3 nucleotides are TGTGCCAGCAGTGATGTCTTCACAGATACGCAGTATTTT. V usage is TRBV11-3 and J usage is TRBJ2-3; D ambiguous. Trimming left V 6 bases short and J 2 bases short, with 9 bases between. The CDR3 is 13 residues long. The germline V gene has CDR1 SGHNT and CDR2 YENEEA.

The chain employs TRBV5-1 and TRBJ2-7; D is perhaps TRBD1 (5 bases). The germline V and J ends were trimmed by 1 base and 2 bases, with 13 bases remaining between them. The CDR3 has 15 residues. CDR1 is SGHRS, CDR2 YFSETQ, per germline. The CDR3 DNA follows: TGCGCCAGCAGCTTGCGAGAGCAGGGTCCCTACGAGCAGTACTTC. This gives the protein CASSLREQGPYEQYF.

Points on this clone: Additional DNA sequences in this sample encode the identical CDR3. V gene TRBV18 combines with J gene TRBJ1-1; TRBD1 is a possible D gene (5 bases). CDR1 is KGHSH and CDR2 is LQKENI in the germline V gene. V lost 6 bases to trimming and J lost 1 base, with 9 bases between them. The CDR3 is 13 amino acids. CDR3 loop: CASSRQGNTEAFF. The CDR3 region has the DNA TGTGCCAGCTCGCGGCAGGGGAACACTGAAGCTTTCTTT.

V usage is TRBV4-3 and J usage is TRBJ1-5; no clear D gene. The V end lost 1 base, the J end lost 0 bases, and 10 bases lay between the germline ends. Germline assignment: CDR1 LGHNA and CDR2 YSLEER. This CDR3 region has 16 residues. The CDR3 is CASSQGVPSSNQPQHF. The CDR3 region has the DNA TGCGCCAGCAGCCAAGGGGTCCCTAGTAGCAATCAGCCCCAGCATTTT.

The genes are TRBV7-2 and TRBJ1-1; D is perhaps TRBD1 (5 bases). Germline assignment: CDR1 SGHTA and CDR2 FQGNSA. This CDR3 is built from 14 residues. CDR3 residues: CACTRDPMNTEAFF. The CDR3 bases are TGTGCATGTACGAGGGACCCAATGAACACTGAAGCTTTCTTT.

This chain links TRBV13 with TRBJ1-6, with 10 bases identical to TRBD1. J lost 6 bases, V lost 5 bases, and 10 bases had no gene match. The CDR3 loop spans 17 amino acids. Germline V lookup: CDR1 PRHDT, CDR2 FYEKMQ (reference sequence). CDR3: CASSKETGGVSNSPLHF. Written as DNA, the CDR3 is TGTGCCAGCAGCAAGGAGACAGGGGGCGTATCTAATTCACCCCTCCACTTT. Full variable domain (missing parts from reference TRBV13 and TRBJ1-6): AAGVIQSPRHLIKEKRETATLKCYPIPRHDTVYWYQQGPGQDPQFLISFYEKMQSDKGSIPDRFSAQQFSDYHSELNMSSLELGDSALYFCASSKETGGVSNSPLHFGNGTRLTVT.

The J gene is TRBJ1-2, the V gene TRBV30; no clear D. The germline V gene has CDR1 GTSNPN and CDR2 SVGIG (reference sequence). Trimming stripped 4 bases from V and 6 bases from J, with 15 bases between. This CDR3 has 13 residues. CDR3 amino acids: CAWTRYGPHGYTF. CDR3 in DNA: TGTGCCTGGACCCGATACGGCCCCCATGGCTACACCTTC.

The chain has TRBV10-3 and TRBJ1-1; D is ambiguous. V lost 8 bases and J 4 bases, leaving 14 bases between the germline ends. This CDR3 spans 13 amino acids. Germline assignment: CDR1 ENHRY and CDR2 SYGVKD. CDR3 region: CAIGRAERTEAFF. The DNA of the CDR3 is TGTGCCATCGGGAGGGCAGAGCGCACTGAAGCTTTCTTT.

This chain connects TRBV18 to TRBJ1-4, with D hard to call. The germline gives CDR1 KGHSH, CDR2 LQKENI. This CDR3 has 15 residues. V lost 0 bases and J 0 bases, leaving 5 bases between the germline ends. The CDR3 reads CASSPPSATNEKLFF. CDR3 nucleotides: TGTGCCAGCTCACCACCGTCCGCAACTAATGAAAAACTGTTTTTT.

V and J are TRBV19 and TRBJ2-7; TRBD2 is a possible D gene (6 bases). The V gene lost 3 bases and the J gene lost 5 bases, with 14 bases spanning the gap. The CDR3 contains 14 residues. The germline V gene has CDR1 LNHDA and CDR2 SQIVND (reference sequence). The DNA of the CDR3 is TGTGCCAGTAGTATGGGGGGTACTTCAAACGAGCAGTACTTC. It codes for CASSMGGTSNEQYF.

The chain uses TRBV7-8 and TRBJ2-7; D not certain. This CDR3 spans 17 amino acids. V dropped 1 base and J dropped 0 bases, with 16 bases sitting between them. The V gene's germline CDR1 is SGHVS and CDR2 FQNEAQ. DNA of the CDR3: TGTGCCAGCAGCTTAGAGTCCGGCATTTCCAGCTCCTACGAGCAGTACTTC. It specifies CASSLESGISSSYEQYF. The complete variable domain, with remaining parts taken from reference TRBV7-8 and TRBJ2-7, reads GAGVSQSPRYKVAKRGQDVALRCDPISGHVSLFWYQQALGQGPEFLTYFQNEAQLDKSGLPSDRFFAERPEGSVSTLKIQRTQQEDSAVYLCASSLESGISSSYEQYFGPGTRLTVT.

The J gene is TRBJ2-1, the V gene TRBV6-5; 8 bases are a match to TRBD2. The CDR3 contains 14 residues. Per the germline V gene, CDR1 is MNHEY and CDR2 is SVGAGI. The ends lost 4 bases at V and 2 bases at J; junction bases unmatched: 1. CDR3 sequence reads: CASSSGGAYNEQFF. CDR3 bases: TGTGCCAGCAGTTCCGGGGGGGCCTACAATGAGCAGTTCTTC.

J is TRBJ1-1 and V is TRBV3-1 (or the pseudogene TRBV3-2); no clear D. Germline V gene sequence: CDR1 LGHDT, CDR2 YNNKEL (reference sequence). Deletions cut 9 bases from V and 2 bases from J, with 13 bases between. This CDR3 comprises 13 residues. CDR3 in DNA: TGTGCCAGTTGCCAGTTAGGAAACACTGAAGCTTTCTTT. It codes for CASCQLGNTEAFF.